This T cell receptor (beta chain) stems from a study of human T cells and chemical hapten exposure. Study results and limitations: The study found that PT1 expanded TCR counts correlated positively with patch test score. Compared to controls, expanded TCRs made significantly more large clusters of similar CDR3s. No change in TCRs above 1 in 1000 frequency was produced by DPC sensitization.

V was clipped by 5 bases and J by 5 bases, with 15 bases between them. Germline V CDR1 and CDR2: MNHEY, SVGEGT. The length of the CDR3 is 15 residues. A single record per CDR3 protein comes from TCRdb applying MiXCR to the RACE reads. Of 380,000 or so distinct CDR3 sequences in the sample, about 5.4% were seen once. The sample's time point: pre-sensitization, week 0. Treatment in this sample: therapeutic diphenylcyclopropenone sensitization with weekly scalp DPC. This clonotype has a count of ten or more. Antigen: not known. The chain carries TRBV6-2 or TRBV6-3 and TRBJ2-2; D may be TRBD2 (7 bases). The sequences come from whole blood, collected in connection with sensitization to the hapten diphenylcyclopropenone (DPC). This clonotype was obtained from a young woman with alopecia areata. Some clones in this sample may be carry-over from other donors' samples. CDR3 amino acids: CASSPRGGRTGELFF. The DNA for the CDR3 is TGTGCCAGCAGTCCTAGGGGGGGCCGGACCGGGGAGCTGTTTTTT.